Here is one T cell receptor (beta chain) with its context. Its antigen is currently not known. Base-call qualities are not available, and no considerably larger clone is one nucleotide away. In the study, sorted CD4+ and CD8+ blood T cells from patients with severe aplastic anemia and from healthy subjects underwent deep sequencing of TCR repertoires. Ficoll-Paque density gradient centrifugation was used to isolate peripheral blood mononuclear cells. CD4+ and CD8+ T cells were sorted by FACS or magnetic beads before DNA extraction. This sample is part of a study of CD8+CD57+ T cells in acquired aplastic anemia listed by TCRdb under 2018. Background for the entire study: Extracted DNA from sorted CD4+ and CD8+ cells averaged about 3.4 ug, ranging from roughly 0.2 to 30 ug. Mean read counts for healthy donor samples were 8.5 million to 10.8 million for CD4+ cells and around 11 million for CD8+ cells. Paper-wide results and their limitations: Although 25 to 30 CD8+ CDR3 sequences were shared by patients and controls, these sequences appeared highly expressed in patients and within the immunodominant clones of patients. Patients and healthy controls showed no significant difference in CD8+ Simpson's diversity (P=0.060).

Trimming removed 6 bases from V and 6 bases from J; the gene matches leave 8 bases unexplained. From the cysteine up to the phenylalanine, the CDR3 has a length of 15 residues. The DNA shown is the 45-base CDR3, in frame from base 1. CDR1 and CDR2 are drawn from the germline V gene: MNHNS, SASEGT. Genomic DNA was used as template for profiling of TCR beta VDJ combinations and CDR3 sequences. An Illumina HiSeq 2000 was the platform used for TCR repertoire sequencing. In the source study's methods: TRBV/TRBJ rearrangement plots, CDR3 size and DJ length profiles, and Simpson's diversity index were used to evaluate the repertoires. The immunodominant clone was defined as the most abundant DNA sequence in deep sequencing data. CDR3 amino acid sequences were checked for sharing between subjects and were compared against published repertoires and the VDJdb database. Through fastp at Q25 and MiXCR, TCRdb rebuilt clones from the public reads, retaining in-frame beta chains. Identical CDR3 proteins give one entry, which carries the most common genes and DNA. TCRdb, not the authors, supplied the V and J calls. Present in this sample are about 400,000 distinct CDR3 sequences, 55% to 70% of which were seen just once. The biggest ten clones account for less than 4% of the sample.

The V and J segments used are TRBV6-1 and TRBJ2-7; 13 nucleotides in the junction match TRBD2. This receptor was obtained from a human donor in good health, serving as a control. Sequencing was carried out using sorted CD4+, CD8+, or CD8+CD57+ T cells (not recorded which) from PBMCs. The nucleotide sequence is TGTGCCAGCAGCGGACTAGCGGGAGTGGGGAGCGAGCAGTACTTC. It translates to CASSGLAGVGSEQYF.